Listed below are T cell receptor beta chains from one sample, sequenced in a study of cytomegalovirus exposure and HLA in healthy donors. Produced via immunoSEQ multiplex PCR; TCRdb's table is partial and in-frame only. The sample consists of about 85,000 clones, approximately 66% of them appearing once. Sequencing was carried out using PBMCs. These receptors came from a man younger than 40 in good health and CMV-seronegative. Each CDR3 is given without its conserved first and last residue. Each record gives: V gene, J gene, D gene, CDR3 protein. A D gene is named only where the DNA matches it firmly.

>TRBV7-9|TRBJ2-2|TRBD1
ASSQGQGDTGELF
>TRBV28|TRBJ2-7|NA
ASSYTGSYEQY
>TRBV20-1|TRBJ1-4|TRBD1
SPGTGGKLF
>TRBV19|TRBJ1-4|NA
ASTPDSFDKKLF
>TRBV28|TRBJ2-7|TRBD1
ASRLGGRYEQY
>TRBV5-1|TRBJ2-1|NA
ASSFATAAEQF
>TRBV7-2|TRBJ2-1|NA
ASSFIGLAGYEQF
>TRBV7-2|TRBJ2-1|TRBD2
ASSLGSTSGGNEQF
>TRBV5-5|TRBJ2-5|TRBD2
ASSLAGGSGSSETQY
>TRBV30|TRBJ1-3|NA
AWNRGHFSGNTIY
>TRBV6-5|TRBJ2-5|NA
ASSSRVETQY
>TRBV10-3|TRBJ2-1|NA
AISAPNDSEQF
>TRBV10-3|TRBJ2-1|TRBD2
AIPKLAGGSSYNEQF
>TRBV12-5|TRBJ1-5|NA
ASGSRQAGQPQH
>TRBV4-1|TRBJ2-7|TRBD2
ASSQLGTSGSQYEQY
>TRBV27|TRBJ2-7|NA
ASSPGDEQY
>TRBV2|TRBJ2-2|NA
ASHTGLNTGELF
>TRBV28|TRBJ1-5|NA
AISWGRNQPQH
>TRBV7-9|TRBJ1-1|NA
ASSSGEVTEAF
>TRBV23-1|TRBJ1-5|TRBD1
ASSHAGQGKNQPQH
>TRBV21-1|TRBJ1-5|NA
ASSKKGGDQPQH
>TRBV7-7|TRBJ1-1|TRBD1
ASSRDRGTEAF
>TRBV5-4|NA|TRBD1
ASSLGNRGREQY
>TRBV10-3|TRBJ2-5|TRBD2
AIGAGGGEETQY
>TRBV19|TRBJ1-4|TRBD1
ASSVTGTVSGKLF
>TRBV21-1|TRBJ2-1|NA
ASSNGLAGDNEQF
>TRBV7-9|TRBJ1-2|TRBD1
ASSLARQGARGYGYT
>TRBV2|TRBJ1-5|TRBD1
ASNVDRESPQH
>TRBV10-3|TRBJ1-6|NA
AINGQGNSPLH
>TRBV4-1|TRBJ2-1|NA
ASSQDVATIHNEQF
>TRBV29-1|TRBJ2-7|NA
SVESRGHGPYEQY
>TRBV6-6|TRBJ2-1|NA
ASSYPSSYNEQF
>TRBV11-2|TRBJ2-7|TRBD1
ASSLSGTGIYEQY
>TRBV6-4|TRBJ2-1|TRBD2
ASSDSSTSPLDEQF
>TRBV5-1|TRBJ2-5|TRBD1
ASSSVGQEETQY
>TRBV28|TRBJ1-5|NA
ASSLSHAGNQPQH
>TRBV5-4|TRBJ2-2|TRBD1
ASSPGTANTGELF
>TRBV7-3|TRBJ1-1|TRBD1
ASSSTGNTEAF
>TRBV27|TRBJ2-2|TRBD1
ASSYLTGSTGELF
>TRBV6-4|TRBJ2-1|NA
ASSDGKRDYNEQF
>TRBV9|TRBJ2-7|TRBD1
ASSVGFRGVLDRGHEQY
>TRBV5-4|TRBJ1-2|NA
ASSLAQSYGYT
>TRBV5-1|TRBJ2-1|NA
ASSLALYVNGVGSYNEQF
>TRBV7-9|TRBJ1-6|NA
ASSTGRTILGSPLH
>TRBV5-1|TRBJ1-2|NA
ASSGATVDGLDYGYT
>TRBV28|TRBJ2-7|NA
ASSAPHTDEQY
>TRBV18|TRBJ1-1|NA
ASSPGQNTEAF
>TRBV6-1|TRBJ2-7|NA
ASSGSGAYEQY
>TRBV7-4|TRBJ2-4|TRBD1
ASSLETGYLAKNIQY
>TRBV6-1|TRBJ2-3|NA
ASSEKWPDTQY
>TRBV11-2|TRBJ1-2|NA
ASRLIEGGDGYT
>TRBV7-9|TRBJ2-7|TRBD1
ASSLVGQGDSYEQY
>TRBV19|TRBJ2-6|TRBD1
ASSKQGKDSGANVLT
>TRBV19|TRBJ1-4|NA
ASREQEQPTNEKLF
>TRBV9|TRBJ2-2|NA
ASSRATGSDGELF
>TRBV28|TRBJ1-1|NA
ASNMEYTEAF
>TRBV7-3|TRBJ2-1|NA
ASSLESWSPNNEQF
>TRBV7-3|TRBJ2-5|TRBD2
ASSFKTSGSGETQY
>TRBV4-1|TRBJ1-6|NA
ASNPGGLNSPLH
>TRBV6-5|TRBJ2-1|NA
ASSYFRGDIEQF